This T cell receptor (beta chain) was obtained from a study of post-analysis software for immune sequencing data. Regarding the study as a whole: Patients had higher frequencies than controls of four to six TRBV segments, including TRBV5-6, TRBV5-1 and TRBV20-1. People with multiple sclerosis had a significantly lower normalized Chao1 diversity than controls did.

Trimming removed 5 bases at V and 8 bases at J, with 18 bases between. The CDR3 sequence is 15 residues long. The germline CDR1 and CDR2 sequences are SGHTA and FQGNSA. cDNA libraries for TCR beta contained unique molecular identifiers. TCRdb passed the PCR reads through MiXCR, listing each CDR3 protein once. The sample carries hundreds of thousands of distinct CDR3 sequences, around 50% recorded once. Remarks on this clonotype: Its antigen is not known.

The TCR comes from a girl aged 10 to 17 with multiple sclerosis. The sample consisted of blood. The chain couples TRBV7-2 to TRBJ2-2; D is perhaps TRBD2 (6 bases). CDR3 in DNA: TGTGCCAGCAGCCGAAGGACTATTTTACCGGGGGAGCTGTTTTTT. Its translation is CASSRRTILPGELFF.